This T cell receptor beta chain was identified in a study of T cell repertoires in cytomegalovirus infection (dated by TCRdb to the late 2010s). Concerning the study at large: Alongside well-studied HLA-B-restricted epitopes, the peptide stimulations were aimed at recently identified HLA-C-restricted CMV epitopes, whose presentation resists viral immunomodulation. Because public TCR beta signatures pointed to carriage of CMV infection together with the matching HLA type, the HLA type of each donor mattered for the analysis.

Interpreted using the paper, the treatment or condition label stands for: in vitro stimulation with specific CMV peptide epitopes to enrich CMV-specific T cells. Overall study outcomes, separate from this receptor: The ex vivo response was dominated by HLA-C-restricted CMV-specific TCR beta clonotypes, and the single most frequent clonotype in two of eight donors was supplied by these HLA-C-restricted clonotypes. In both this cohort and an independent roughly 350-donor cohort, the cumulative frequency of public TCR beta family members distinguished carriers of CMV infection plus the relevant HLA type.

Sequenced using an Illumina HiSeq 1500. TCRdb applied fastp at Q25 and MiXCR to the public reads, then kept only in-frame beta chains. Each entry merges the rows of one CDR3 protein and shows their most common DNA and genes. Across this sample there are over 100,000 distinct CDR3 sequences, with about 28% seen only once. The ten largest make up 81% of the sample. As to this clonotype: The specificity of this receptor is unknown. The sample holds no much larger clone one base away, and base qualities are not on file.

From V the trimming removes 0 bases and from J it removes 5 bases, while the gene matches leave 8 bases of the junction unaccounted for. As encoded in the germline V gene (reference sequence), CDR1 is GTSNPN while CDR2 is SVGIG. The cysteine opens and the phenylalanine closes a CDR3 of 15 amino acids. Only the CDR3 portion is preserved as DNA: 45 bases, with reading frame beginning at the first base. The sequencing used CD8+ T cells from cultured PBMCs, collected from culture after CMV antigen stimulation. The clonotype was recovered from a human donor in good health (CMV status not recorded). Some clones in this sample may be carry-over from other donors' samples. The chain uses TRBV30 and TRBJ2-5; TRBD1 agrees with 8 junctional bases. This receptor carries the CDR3 CAWSVGQGAGETQYF. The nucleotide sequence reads TGTGCCTGGAGTGTGGGGCAGGGGGCAGGGGAGACCCAGTACTTC. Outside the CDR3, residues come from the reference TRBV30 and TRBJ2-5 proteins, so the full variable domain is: SQTIHQWPATLVQPVGSPLSLECTVEGTSNPNLYWYRQAAGRGLQLLFYSVGIGQISSEVPQNLSASRPQDRQFILSSKKLLLSDSGFYLCAWSVGQGAGETQYFGPGTRLLVL.